This TCR beta chain derives from a study of blood T cell repertoires in COVID-19. Libraries were prepared by immunoSEQ multiplex PCR; TCRdb keeps only in-frame clonotypes and omits some of them. The table has more than 200,000 clones, around 86% seen once. Trimming cost V 5 bases and J 2 bases; bases outside gene matches: 8. Germline V gene lookup returns CDR1 SGHVS and CDR2 FNYEAQ. This CDR3 spans 15 amino acids. The TCR comes from a woman aged 55-70 years with COVID-19, enrolled during active disease. This sequence joins TRBV7-6 and TRBJ1-1; TRBD1 aligns across 7 bases. Sequencing was carried out using peripheral blood. In DNA, the CDR3 is TGTGCCAGCAGCGTAGACAGGGCCACCAACACTGAAGCTTTCTTT. It codes for CASSVDRATNTEAFF.